The 5 T cell receptor beta chains presented below share a single source sample, sequenced in a study of cytomegalovirus exposure and HLA in healthy donors. Primers included in the PCR were 60 Vbeta and 13 Jbeta primers. Clones were read by immunoSEQ multiplex PCR, and TCRdb kept only the in-frame ones, dropping some. The top ten clones hold about 3.7% of a sample with over 80,000 clones, 73% of them seen once. The specimen was PBMCs. The receptors stem from a man aged 35-49 years in good health and CMV-seronegative.

The genes are TRBV7-6 and TRBJ2-5, with 7 bases lining up with TRBD1. Germline values: CDR1 SGHVS, CDR2 FNYEAQ. Trimming took 5 bases from V and 4 from J; bases not matched to a gene: 10. The CDR3 runs 15 residues. CDR3 loop: CASSDQDRLSETQYF. Here the CDR3 DNA reads TGTGCCAGCAGCGACCAGGACAGGTTGTCAGAGACCCAGTACTTC.

The chain carries TRBV5-1 and TRBJ2-3; D gene ambiguous. Germline V gene sequence: CDR1 SGHRS, CDR2 YFSETQ. This CDR3 has 13 residues. The V and J ends lost 4 bases and 2 bases respectively, with 8 bases between them. The CDR3 here is CASSLGNTDTQYF. Written as DNA, the CDR3 is TGCGCCAGCAGCCTCGGTAACACAGATACGCAGTATTTT.

This chain connects TRBV10-3 to TRBJ2-3; no reliable D call. V was clipped by 10 bases and J by 1 base, with 12 bases between them. The CDR3 has 13 residues. Germline loops: CDR1 ENHRY, CDR2 SYGVKD. CDR3 region: CATAFSGTDTQYF. The CDR3 nucleotides read TGTGCCACTGCCTTCTCGGGCACAGATACGCAGTATTTT.

The chain couples TRBV28 to TRBJ2-3, with no clear D. V shed 1 base and J shed 2 bases, with 10 bases lying between them. CDR1 is MDHEN, CDR2 SYDVKM, per germline. CDR3 size: 15 residues. The CDR3 bases are TGTGCCAGCAGTTTATTGTGGCAGTTCACAGATACGCAGTATTTT. It yields the protein CASSLLWQFTDTQYF.

This clone was seen many times. J is TRBJ2-5 and V is TRBV28, with 12 bases matching TRBD1. This CDR3 has 17 amino acids. V was pared by 5 bases and J by 5 bases, with 12 bases of the junction left unmatched. Germline V lookup: CDR1 MDHEN, CDR2 SYDVKM. The DNA for the CDR3 is TGTGCCAGCAGTCGGGCCGGGACAGGGGGCGCGAGGGAGACCCAGTACTTC. It codes for CASSRAGTGGARETQYF.